A single T cell receptor (beta chain) is shown here with its context. Antigen: not known. This entry comes from a study of cytomegalovirus exposure and HLA in healthy donors. Use of 60 Vbeta and 13 Jbeta primers characterized the PCR. Sequencing used immunoSEQ multiplex PCR; TCRdb keeps in-frame clones, though not all of them. The sample includes about 170,000 clones, 75% to 90% seen only once; the top ten take 2.3%. The CDR3 runs 14 residues. In germline, CDR1 is SGHTA, CDR2 FQGNSA. Germline trimming cut 5 bases from V and 2 bases from J; bases unmatched to any gene: 4. Study conclusions and caveats: Reportedly, diagnosis of cytomegalovirus status by the classifier showed high specificity and sensitivity.

Sample: PBMCs. The V and J genes are TRBV7-2 and TRBJ2-3; TRBD1 aligns across 7 bases. This sequence originates from a male donor in good health and CMV-seronegative. CDR3 in DNA: TGTGCCAGCAGCGACAGGGTTTCCACAGATACGCAGTATTTT. Translation: CASSDRVSTDTQYF.